This T cell receptor beta chain stems from a study of tumor-infiltrating lymphocytes in primary liver carcinoma. About the research overall: These patients were men and women whose ages were 30 to 69 years. Each of the samples returned roughly 3.5 to 8 million productive TCRbeta reads (a yield similar across tissue types).

A constant-region primer primed TCR beta cDNA synthesis from roughly 520 ng of total RNA. Sequencing libraries for TCR beta derived from three nested multiplex PCR rounds that used slightly modified ARM-PCR. TRBV1-TRBV30 forward primers and a C-beta reverse primer were used in the first two PCR rounds, which each ran for approximately 11 cycles. One entry per CDR3 protein, called by TCRdb with MiXCR from the multiplex PCR reads. This repertoire shows some 130,000 distinct CDR3 sequences, around 65% found once; its top ten account for over 8%. The study's findings and limits: Overlap between tumor regions exceeded overlap of tumor with adjacent tissue or blood. When set against blood, tumors had a significantly higher top-250-clone fraction (p = 0.039).

Starting material for RNA and DNA co-extraction consisted of about 19-32 mg of unsorted bulk tissue. Note on this clonotype: Antigen unknown. This CDR3 is missing its conserved last phenylalanine or tryptophan, likely due to a read error.

This CDR3 contains 16 residues. Germline V CDR1 and CDR2: SGHDT, YYEEEE. This sequence joins TRBV5-6 and TRBJ2-7; D may be TRBD2 (5 bases). Sequenced: tumor-adjacent normal liver tissue. The TCR originated in an older woman with primary liver carcinoma and hepatitis B virus infection. CDR3 DNA: TGTGTCAGCAGCTTGGGCGGGCTGTGGAGTCCCTACGAGCAGTACTCC. Translating gives CVSSLGGLWSPYEQYS.